These T cell receptor beta chains were read from a single sample in a study of blood T cell repertoires in COVID-19. Only in-frame clones appear in the TCRdb table, and some are missing; sequencing was by immunoSEQ multiplex PCR. This sample carries 50,000 to 65,000 clones, about four fifths of them seen once, and the ten largest clones take roughly 5.5%. Material: peripheral blood. These receptors were taken from a woman between 55 and 75 years old with acute or convalescent COVID-19. The CDR3 runs from the conserved cysteine through the conserved F or W. A D gene is named only where the DNA matches it firmly. Size tells how often a clone was seen (once, few, many) or the class of an expanded clone, and some rows leave it out.

d_gene | abundance | j_gene | v_gene | CDR3aa | CDR3nt
TRBD1 | - | TRBJ1-1 | TRBV5-6 | CASSWGQGVTEAFF | TGTGCCAGCAGCTGGGGACAGGGGGTAACTGAAGCTTTCTTT
- | - | TRBJ1-2 | TRBV7-2 | CASSLMGAGNYGYTF | TGTGCCAGCAGCTTAATGGGGGCCGGGAACTATGGCTACACCTTC
- | - | TRBJ1-6 | TRBV7-2 | CASSSPDRNSPLHF | TGTGCCAGCAGCTCCCCCGACAGGAACTCACCCCTCCACTTT
- | - | TRBJ1-2 | TRBV12-3/TRBV12-4 | CASSFVQTYGYTF | TGTGCCAGCAGTTTTGTACAGACCTATGGCTACACCTTC
- | - | TRBJ1-1 | TRBV28 | CASSSYSGIGNTEAFF | TGTGCCAGCAGTTCGTATTCAGGGATAGGGAACACTGAAGCTTTCTTT
- | - | TRBJ2-3 | TRBV18 | CASSPTGDTQYF | TGTGCCAGCTCACCAACAGGCGATACGCAGTATTTT
TRBD2 | once | TRBJ2-2 | TRBV7-2 | CASSLAVAGPTGELFF | TGTGCCAGCAGCTTAGCGGTAGCGGGGCCCACCGGGGAGCTGTTTTTT
- | - | TRBJ1-6 | TRBV4-1 | CASSHGQVPALSPLHF | TGCGCCAGCAGCCATGGCCAGGTACCCGCCCTTTCACCCCTCCACTTT
- | few | TRBJ2-7 | TRBV21-1 | CASASGPPEQYF | TGTGCCAGCGCCAGTGGGCCTCCCGAGCAGTACTTC
- | - | TRBJ2-1 | TRBV5-1 | CASSFTGSLYNEQFF | TGCGCCAGCAGCTTTACAGGGTCCCTCTACAATGAGCAGTTCTTC
TRBD2 | - | TRBJ2-5 | TRBV5-6 | CASSSLGLAGQETQYF | TGTGCCAGCAGCTCTTTGGGACTAGCGGGACAAGAGACCCAGTACTTC
- | - | TRBJ1-2 | TRBV5-1 | CASSLVEGGGYTF | TGCGCCAGCAGCTTGGTTGAGGGTGGCGGCTACACCTTC
- | - | TRBJ2-3 | TRBV6-5 | CASAVEGATDTQYF | TGTGCCAGCGCGGTGGAGGGGGCAACAGATACGCAGTATTTT
- | - | TRBJ2-1 | TRBV18 | CASSPRIGDEQFF | TGTGCCAGCTCACCACGAATAGGGGATGAGCAGTTCTTC
TRBD2 | - | TRBJ2-7 | TRBV6-2/TRBV6-3 | CASSYGRTSGYITLEQYF | TGTGCCAGCAGTTACGGGAGGACTAGCGGGTACATAACGCTCGAGCAGTACTTC
- | - | TRBJ2-3 | TRBV5-1 | CASSDTGWTDTQYF | TGCGCCAGCAGCGATACAGGGTGGACAGATACGCAGTATTTT
- | - | TRBJ1-4 | TRBV6-5 | CASNLRAGGEKLFF | TGTGCCAGCAACCTCAGGGCGGGGGGAGAAAAACTGTTTTTT
- | - | TRBJ1-2 | TRBV28 | CASSLSGQNYGYTF | TGTGCCAGCAGTTTATCCGGACAGAACTATGGCTACACCTTC
TRBD1 | few | TRBJ1-2 | TRBV6-6 | CASTPTGDYGYTF | TGTGCCAGCACCCCAACAGGGGACTATGGCTACACCTTC
- | few | TRBJ1-5 | TRBV28 | CAGGQPQHF | TGTGCCGGGGGGCAGCCCCAGCATTTT
- | - | TRBJ2-3 | TRBV2 | CASKWTPGDTQYF | TGTGCCAGCAAATGGACACCCGGGGATACGCAGTATTTT
TRBD1 | - | TRBJ2-5 | TRBV24-1 | CATSDRDSQETQYF | TGTGCCACCAGTGATCGGGACAGCCAAGAGACCCAGTACTTC
TRBD1 | few | TRBJ2-7 | TRBV6-5 | CASRGAGTGNYEQYF | TGTGCCAGCAGGGGTGCCGGGACAGGAAACTACGAGCAGTACTTC
- | - | TRBJ2-1 | TRBV4-1 | CASSPLEWGDMDEQFF | TGCGCCAGCAGCCCCCTCGAATGGGGAGATATGGATGAGCAGTTCTTC
- | - | TRBJ1-3 | TRBV6-6 | CASSTGLRNTIYF | TGTGCCAGCAGTACGGGACTGAGAAACACCATATATTTT
- | medium-sized | TRBJ1-3 | TRBV7-2 | CASRSRTGSGNTIYF | TGTGCCAGCAGGTCGAGAACAGGGTCCGGAAACACCATATATTTT
TRBD1 | - | TRBJ2-7 | TRBV6-5 | CASRRDRSSYEQYF | TGTGCCAGCCGCCGGGACAGGAGCTCCTACGAGCAGTACTTC
TRBD1 | - | TRBJ1-1 | TRBV9 | CASSAKEGANTEAFF | TGTGCCAGCAGCGCGAAGGAGGGGGCGAACACTGAAGCTTTCTTT
TRBD1 | - | TRBJ1-2 | TRBV11-2 | CASSFGQGSLDYGYTF | TGTGCCAGCAGCTTTGGACAGGGGAGTCTCGACTATGGCTACACCTTC
- | - | TRBJ2-1 | TRBV5-5 | CASSLVGHGNEQFF | TGTGCCAGCAGCTTGGTAGGACATGGAAATGAGCAGTTCTTC
TRBD1 | - | TRBJ1-6 | TRBV11-2 | CASTLGAGGYNSPLHF | TGTGCCAGCACCCTAGGAGCAGGGGGCTACAATTCACCCCTCCACTTT
- | - | TRBJ2-1 | TRBV29-1 | CSVDRAGKNGEQFF | TGCAGCGTTGATCGGGCAGGGAAAAATGGTGAGCAGTTCTTC
TRBD1 | - | TRBJ1-1 | TRBV7-9 | CASSFLDSRGRAEAFF | TGTGCCAGCAGCTTCCTAGACTCCAGGGGGCGGGCTGAAGCTTTCTTT
- | few | TRBJ1-6 | TRBV9 | CASSALIGRNSPLHF | TGTGCCAGCAGCGCTCTTATTGGGAGGAATTCACCCCTCCACTTT
TRBD1 | - | TRBJ1-2 | TRBV30 | CACPLEGGAGGYTF | TGTGCCTGCCCACTTGAAGGGGGCGCAGGAGGCTACACCTTC
TRBD1 | few | TRBJ2-7 | TRBV2 | CASSGGGQSYEQYF | TGTGCCAGCAGTGGAGGGGGACAGTCCTACGAGCAGTACTTC
TRBD2 | - | TRBJ2-4 | TRBV18 | CASSPLNSGQSKNIQYF | TGTGCCAGCTCACCATTGAATAGCGGGCAATCCAAAAACATTCAGTACTTC
TRBD1 | - | TRBJ2-4 | TRBV30 | CAWDRATKNIQYF | TGTGCCTGGGACAGGGCCACCAAAAACATTCAGTACTTC
TRBD2 | few | TRBJ2-1 | TRBV11-2 | CASSQALAGVNEQFF | TGTGCCAGCAGCCAGGCACTAGCGGGAGTCAATGAGCAGTTCTTC
- | - | TRBJ2-5 | TRBV29-1 | CSGTEHTKETQYF | TGCAGCGGGACAGAACATACCAAAGAGACCCAGTACTTC
- | - | TRBJ2-3 | TRBV19 | CASSTDRDTQYF | TGTGCCAGTAGTACCGACAGGGATACGCAGTATTTT
- | - | TRBJ2-1 | TRBV11-2 | CASSLAGSSYNEQFF | TGTGCCAGCAGCTTAGCGGGGAGCTCCTACAATGAGCAGTTCTTC
- | - | TRBJ2-6 | TRBV16 | CASSLSSSGANVLTF | TGTGCCAGCAGCCTCTCGAGCTCTGGGGCCAACGTCCTGACTTTC
TRBD1 | - | TRBJ1-2 | TRBV12-3/TRBV12-4 | CASSRTGSYGYTF | TGTGCCAGCAGTCGGACAGGTTCCTATGGCTACACCTTC
TRBD2 | once | TRBJ2-5 | TRBV27 | CASSSGGGGSETQYF | TGTGCCAGCAGTTCTGGCGGGGGGGGGTCGGAGACCCAGTACTTC
TRBD1 | - | TRBJ1-6 | TRBV2 | CASKGAENSPLHF | TGTGCCAGCAAGGGGGCAGAGAATTCACCCCTCCACTTT
- | - | TRBJ1-6 | TRBV5-6 | CASSLVTAIDSPLHF | TGTGCCAGCAGCTTGGTGACAGCAATCGATTCACCCCTCCACTTT
TRBD1 | - | TRBJ1-4 | TRBV7-8 | CASSFGQETLEKLFF | TGTGCCAGCAGCTTCGGACAGGAGACGTTGGAAAAACTGTTTTTT
TRBD2 | - | TRBJ2-2 | TRBV27 | CASSLSTSGGWGGELFF | TGTGCCAGCAGTTTATCGACTAGCGGGGGGTGGGGCGGGGAGCTGTTTTTT
TRBD1 | - | TRBJ2-1 | TRBV4-2 | CASNGQDGSYEQFF | TGTGCCAGCAACGGACAGGATGGTAGCTATGAGCAGTTCTTC
- | few | TRBJ2-1 | TRBV5-6 | CASSFGQNEQFF | TGTGCCAGCAGCTTCGGACAGAATGAGCAGTTCTTC
TRBD1 | - | TRBJ2-7 | TRBV7-2 | CASSSETGDTYEQYF | TGTGCCAGCAGCTCCGAAACAGGGGACACCTACGAGCAGTACTTC
TRBD2 | few | TRBJ2-3 | TRBV6-5 | CASSYQGLAADTQYF | TGTGCCAGCAGTTACCAGGGACTAGCGGCAGATACGCAGTATTTT
- | - | TRBJ2-7 | TRBV5-1 | CASSLAGQAYEQYF | TGCGCCAGCAGCTTGGCGGGACAAGCCTACGAGCAGTACTTC
TRBD1 | - | TRBJ2-7 | TRBV6-5 | CASKPGQGGWYEQYF | TGTGCCAGCAAACCGGGACAGGGGGGCTGGTACGAGCAGTACTTC
TRBD1 | - | TRBJ1-1 | TRBV9 | CASSPRTGVNTEAFF | TGTGCCAGCAGCCCGCGGACAGGGGTGAACACTGAAGCTTTCTTT